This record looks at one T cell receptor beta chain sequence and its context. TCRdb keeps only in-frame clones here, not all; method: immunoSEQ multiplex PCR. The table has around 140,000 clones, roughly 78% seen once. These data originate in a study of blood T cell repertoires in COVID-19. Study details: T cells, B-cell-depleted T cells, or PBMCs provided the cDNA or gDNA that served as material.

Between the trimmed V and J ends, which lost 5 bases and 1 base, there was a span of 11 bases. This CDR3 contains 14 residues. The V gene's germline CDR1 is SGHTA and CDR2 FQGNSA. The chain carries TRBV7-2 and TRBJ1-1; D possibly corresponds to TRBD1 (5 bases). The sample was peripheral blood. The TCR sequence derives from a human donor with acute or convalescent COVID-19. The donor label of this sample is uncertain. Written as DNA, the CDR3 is TGTGCCAGCAGCCAAGGGGCAGGGAACACTGAAGCTTTCTTT. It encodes CASSQGAGNTEAFF.